A selection of T cell receptor beta chains follows, all from one sample in a study of PD-L1 blockade in urothelial cancer. Data came from immunoSEQ multiplex PCR; TCRdb stores just in-frame clones and leaves some out. The sample includes approximately 90,000 clones, almost 90% seen only once; the top ten take around 1.5%. This specimen was PBMCs, taken around atezolizumab (anti-PD-L1) treatment. These TCRs come from a man in his sixties with urothelial cancer. Both conserved end residues are part of each CDR3. The D gene is left open where the match is weak. The listing skips clone size in some rows; elsewhere it reads once, few, many or a size class.

clone size	J gene	D gene	V gene	CDR3 DNA	CDR3 protein
.	TRBJ2-3	TRBD2	TRBV5-1	TGCGCCAGCAGCTTGGAAGGACTAGCGGGAGTAGGGGGGGATACGCAGTATTTT	CASSLEGLAGVGGDTQYF
few	TRBJ1-1	TRBD1	TRBV7-3	TGTGCCAGCAGCTTAGACAGGGGGAACACTGAAGCTTTCTTT	CASSLDRGNTEAFF
.	TRBJ1-2	.	TRBV4-2	TGTGCCAGCAGCCAAGTCCGGGAATATTCCTATGGCTACACCTTC	CASSQVREYSYGYTF
.	TRBJ1-1	.	TRBV7-9	TGTGCCAGCAGCTTAAGGAGCATGACTGAAGCTTTCTTT	CASSLRSMTEAFF
.	TRBJ2-5	TRBD1	TRBV5-6	TGTGCCAGCAGCTTGGGGACAGGGGGCGGAGAGACCCAGTACTTC	CASSLGTGGGETQYF
.	TRBJ2-7	.	TRBV5-6	TGTGCCAGCAGCTTGAGGGGGAATATATACGAGCAGTACTTC	CASSLRGNIYEQYF
.	TRBJ2-5	.	TRBV29-1	TGCGTTCCAATCGGACATCTCTCAGAGACCCAGTACTTC	CVPIGHLSETQYF
.	TRBJ2-6	.	TRBV7-9	TGTGCCAGCAGCTTAGTTGTCAGATCCACTGGGGCCAACGTCCTGACTTTC	CASSLVVRSTGANVLTF
.	TRBJ2-1	TRBD2	TRBV30	TGTGCCTTACAGGGACTAGCGGGATACAATGAGCAGTTCTTC	CALQGLAGYNEQFF
.	TRBJ1-3	TRBD1	TRBV30	TGTGCCTGGTCTATGGGACAGGAGAGTATTTTCTCTGGAAACACCATATATTTT	CAWSMGQESIFSGNTIYF
.	TRBJ1-2	TRBD1	TRBV6-5	TGTGCCAGCAGTTACTCGTGGCAGGGGGCTTACAGCTACACCTTC	CASSYSWQGAYSYTF
.	TRBJ1-1	.	TRBV5-8	TGTGCCAGCAGCCCCGGGCAGGGACTCAACACTGAAGCTTTCTTT	CASSPGQGLNTEAFF
.	TRBJ1-4	.	TRBV7-2	TGTGCCAGCACCCCTCTCCTGGGCGAAAAACTGTTTTTT	CASTPLLGEKLFF
.	TRBJ2-7	.	TRBV4-1	TGCGCCAGCAGCCAAGGGGCCCAGGGTGGGTACGAGCAGTACTTC	CASSQGAQGGYEQYF
.	TRBJ1-3	.	TRBV4-2	TGTGCCAGCAGCCAAGATACAGGGTTCTCTGGAAACACCATATATTTT	CASSQDTGFSGNTIYF
.	TRBJ2-7	.	TRBV5-1	TGCGCCAGCAGCTCCCCCACAATGAAGGAGCAGTACTTC	CASSSPTMKEQYF
.	TRBJ2-1	.	TRBV5-1	TGCGCCAGCAGCTTGGTGGGGGACATGACGACAGCTGGGCAGTTCTTC	CASSLVGDMTTAGQFF
.	TRBJ1-4	.	TRBV21-1	TGTGCCAGCAGCAAAGTGGGTGGAGTCTATCCAACTAATGAAAAACTGTTTTTT	CASSKVGGVYPTNEKLFF
few	TRBJ1-6	TRBD1	TRBV9	TGTGCCAGCAGCCAGGGGGGCAGCTCCTATAATTCACCCCTCCACTTT	CASSQGGSSYNSPLHF
.	TRBJ2-1	TRBD2	TRBV9	TGTGCCAGCAGCGTAGTCGGAACTAGCGGGGGGGCGGGCCACAATGAGCAGTTCTTC	CASSVVGTSGGAGHNEQFF
.	TRBJ1-6	TRBD1	TRBV27	TGTGCCAGCAGTGCATCAGGGGGCTATTATAATTCACCCCTCCACTTT	CASSASGGYYNSPLHF
.	TRBJ1-2	.	TRBV4-1	TGCGCCAGCAGTGCTGTTGGGGGCGGCTATGGCTACACCTTC	CASSAVGGGYGYTF
.	TRBJ2-3	TRBD2	TRBV4-1	TGCGCCAGCAGCCAAGGGGGCGGGAGGAGCACAGATACGCAGTATTTT	CASSQGGGRSTDTQYF
.	TRBJ2-7	TRBD2	TRBV4-3	TGCGCCAGCAGCCGGCAACTAGCGGGGGCCTACGAGCAGTACTTC	CASSRQLAGAYEQYF
.	TRBJ1-4	.	TRBV19	TGTGCCAGTAGTATGGAGAGGGAACTGTTTTTT	CASSMERELFF
.	TRBJ2-3	.	TRBV7-3	TGTGCCAGCAGCTTAACCTACACAGATACGCAGTATTTT	CASSLTYTDTQYF
.	TRBJ1-2	.	TRBV10-2	TGCGCCAGCAGTGGGACTTTAGGTGGGCCGGTTGGCTACACCTTC	CASSGTLGGPVGYTF
.	TRBJ2-5	TRBD2	TRBV2	TGTGCCAGCAGTGCCTCGGGACTAGCGGGGGAAGAGACCCAGTACTTC	CASSASGLAGEETQYF
.	TRBJ1-2	.	TRBV28	TGTGCCAGCAGGAAGCAGGGAGGAGCAACGGGTGGCTACACCTTC	CASRKQGGATGGYTF
.	TRBJ1-2	.	TRBV6-1	TGTGCCAGCAGTGAACAGCCAGGGGCTAATATCGTCAGCTACACCTTC	CASSEQPGANIVSYTF